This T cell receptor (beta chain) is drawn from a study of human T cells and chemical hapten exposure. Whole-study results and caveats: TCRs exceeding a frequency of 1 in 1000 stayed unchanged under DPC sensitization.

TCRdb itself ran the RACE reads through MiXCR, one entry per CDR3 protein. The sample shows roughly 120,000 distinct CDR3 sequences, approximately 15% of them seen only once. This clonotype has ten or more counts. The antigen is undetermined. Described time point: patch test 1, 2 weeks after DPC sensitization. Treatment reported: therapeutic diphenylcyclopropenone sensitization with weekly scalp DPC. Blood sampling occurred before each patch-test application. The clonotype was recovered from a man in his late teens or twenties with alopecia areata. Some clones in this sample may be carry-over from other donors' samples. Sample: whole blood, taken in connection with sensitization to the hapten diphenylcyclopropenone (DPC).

CDR3 loop: CASSLSSGTGTSYEQYF. In DNA form, the CDR3 reads TGTGCCAGCAGCTTAAGCTCCGGGACAGGGACCTCCTACGAGCAGTACTTC. V is TRBV7-6 and J is TRBJ2-7; 9 bases agree with TRBD1. From germline, CDR1 is SGHVS and CDR2 FNYEAQ. With 2 bases clipped from V and 0 bases from J, the junction kept 8 bases outside the gene matches. The CDR3 covers 17 residues. Based on the CDR3 plus reference TRBV7-6 and TRBJ2-7, the full variable domain is GAGVSQSPRYKVTKRGQDVALRCDPISGHVSLYWYRQALGQGPEFLTYFNYEAQQDKSGLPNDRFSAERPEGSISTLTIQRTEQRDSAMYRCASSLSSGTGTSYEQYFGPGTRLTVT.